This TCR beta chain was identified in a study of radiotherapy plus CTLA-4 blockade in lung cancer. With 0 bases removed from V and 1 base from J, the gap between germline ends came to 21 bases. The CDR3 covers 19 residues. Germline CDR1 reads SGHKS; CDR2 reads YYEKEE (reference sequence). Profiling relied on immunoSEQ multiplex PCR, and the TCRdb table lists in-frame clones only, not all of them. The repertoire holds 40,000 or so clones, around 86% seen once, with about 22% in the top ten. The specimen was peripheral blood, collected from a patient treated with radiotherapy plus ipilimumab. This TCR was sampled from a human donor with non-small cell lung cancer whose response to radiotherapy plus ipilimumab could not be evaluated. The rearrangement links TRBV5-5 to TRBJ2-3; D possibly corresponds to TRBD2 (6 bases). DNA of the CDR3: TGTGCCAGCAGCTTGGCCGGGAGAGACCTGAGACGGGGCACAGATACGCAGTATTTT. This gives the protein CASSLAGRDLRRGTDTQYF.